A selection of T cell receptor beta chains follows, all from one sample in a study of T cell changes during pregnancy in multiple sclerosis. Data came from immunoSEQ multiplex PCR; TCRdb stores just in-frame clones and leaves some out. The sample shows nearly 110,000 clones, around 93% of them seen only once. The sequencing used peripheral blood, collected after pregnancy. The receptors originated from a female donor with multiple sclerosis, enrolled in a pregnancy study. The CDR3 runs from the conserved cysteine through the conserved F or W. Each record gives: clone size, D gene, J gene, V gene, CDR3 protein, CDR3 DNA. A D gene is named only where the DNA matches it firmly. Expanded clones get a size class; other rows say once, few or many, or leave the size out.

>.|.|TRBJ2-7|TRBV9
CASSVEAGAGYEQYF
TGTGCCAGCAGCGTAGAGGCGGGTGCGGGGTACGAGCAGTACTTC
>.|.|TRBJ2-3|TRBV7-3
CASSLTFSTDTQYF
TGTGCCAGCAGCTTAACTTTCAGTACAGATACGCAGTATTTT
>.|TRBD1|TRBJ1-5|TRBV6-1
CASSRDRGPNQPQHF
TGTGCCAGCAGTCGGGACAGGGGGCCTAATCAGCCCCAGCATTTT
>.|TRBD2|TRBJ2-5|TRBV5-1
CASSLGGGETQYF
TGCGCCAGCAGCTTGGGCGGGGGTGAGACCCAGTACTTC
>.|.|TRBJ2-5|TRBV7-9
CASSLPSEETQYF
TGTGCCAGCAGCTTACCGTCCGAAGAGACCCAGTACTTC
>.|TRBD1|TRBJ1-5|TRBV19
CASSPRTGSNQPQHF
TGTGCCAGTAGTCCCCGGACAGGGAGCAATCAGCCCCAGCATTTT
>once|.|TRBJ2-7|TRBV6-6
CASSYGGNYEQYF
TGTGCCAGCAGTTATGGCGGCAACTACGAGCAGTACTTC
>.|TRBD2|TRBJ2-2|TRBV11-1
CASSSLAGGGTGELFF
TGTGCCAGCAGCTCCCTAGCGGGAGGAGGCACCGGGGAGCTGTTTTTT
>.|.|TRBJ1-4|TRBV29-1
CSVAQQGRAGEKLFF
TGCAGCGTTGCCCAACAGGGAAGGGCAGGGGAAAAACTGTTTTTT
>.|.|TRBJ2-3|TRBV5-6
CASSEAGGTDTQYF
TGTGCCAGCAGCGAGGCAGGGGGCACAGATACGCAGTATTTT
>.|TRBD1|TRBJ2-3|TRBV18
CASSPPGFGTGEGSVRNPTDTQYF
TGTGCCAGCTCACCACCCGGCTTCGGGACAGGGGAAGGTTCGGTTCGAAACCCCACAGATACGCAGTATTTT
>.|TRBD1|TRBJ1-1|TRBV6-6
CASSDRATEAFF
TGTGCCAGCAGTGACAGGGCGACTGAAGCTTTCTTT
>.|TRBD2|TRBJ2-5|TRBV4-2
CASSQAPSAGGHSETQYF
TGTGCCAGCAGCCAAGCTCCCAGTGCGGGGGGACACTCGGAGACCCAGTACTTC